These T cell receptor beta chains were read from a single sample in a study of blood T cells in healthy people across ages. TCRdb redid the calling of the 5' RACE reads with MiXCR, one entry per CDR3 protein. The repertoire holds 1.5 million to 2 million distinct CDR3 sequences, with about 30% as singletons. The sample was blood. The receptors stem from a woman under 40 in good health. Both conserved end residues are part of each CDR3. A D gene is named only where the DNA matches it firmly. The listing skips clone size in some rows; elsewhere it reads once, few, many or a size class.

- TRBJ2-7 few 13 TRBV14 TGTGCCAGCAGCCGTCGGGAGAATTACGAGCAGTACTTC CASSRRENYEQYF
- TRBJ1-2 many 14 TRBV7-9 TGTGCCAGCAGCTTTGGTTGGGAGAACTATGGCTACACCTTC CASSFGWENYGYTF
- TRBJ1-5 - 13 TRBV7-2 TGTGCCAGCAGCTTAAACCCCGGACAGCCCCAGCATTTT CASSLNPGQPQHF
TRBD1 TRBJ1-1 - 13 TRBV2 TGTGCCAGCAGTCCCATACAGGGGGCAGGGGCTTTCTTT CASSPIQGAGAFF
- TRBJ1-2 - 13 TRBV20-1 TGCAGTGCTAGAGATACACAAGGCTATGGCTACACCTTC CSARDTQGYGYTF
TRBD2 TRBJ2-1 - 15 TRBV9 TGTGCCAGCAGCCCGAACGGGAGGTACCACAATGAGCAGTTCTTC CASSPNGRYHNEQFF
- TRBJ2-2 - 15 TRBV2 TGTGCCAGCAGATCATTCCAGGGTCGGAACGGGGAGCTGTTTTTT CASRSFQGRNGELFF
- TRBJ2-3 - 14 TRBV4-1 TGCGCCAGCAGCCAAGCGCTTACCACAGATACGCAGTATTTT CASSQALTTDTQYF
- TRBJ2-7 many 13 TRBV10-3 TGTGCCACCGTGGGTCCAGTTCCCTACGAGCAGTACTTC CATVGPVPYEQYF
TRBD1 TRBJ1-5 - 16 TRBV5-1 TGCGCCAGCAGCTTGGGACAGGGGGCGAGCAATCAGCCCCAGCATTTT CASSLGQGASNQPQHF
TRBD2 TRBJ2-3 - 15 TRBV12-5 TGTGCTAGTGGTTTGGGCGGGAGCAGCACAGATACGCAGTATTTT CASGLGGSSTDTQYF
- TRBJ1-4 few 15 TRBV27 TGTGCCAGCAGTTTAAGCAGGGCGACTAATGAAAAACTGTTTTTT CASSLSRATNEKLFF
- TRBJ2-1 - 16 TRBV14 TGTGCCAGCAGCCAAGGTACCTATCGTTCCTACAATGAGCAGTTCTTC CASSQGTYRSYNEQFF
TRBD1 TRBJ2-4 many 14 TRBV5-1 TGCGCCAGCAGCCAGGGACAGGGGAAAAACATTCAGTACTTC CASSQGQGKNIQYF
TRBD1 TRBJ2-1 - 14 TRBV7-9 TGTGCCAGCAGCTTAAGGACAGGGGTTGGTGAGCAGTTCTTC CASSLRTGVGEQFF
TRBD2 TRBJ2-2 once 16 TRBV20-1 TGCAGTGCTCCATCTAGCGGGGGGCGGAACACCGGGGAGCTGTTTTTT CSAPSSGGRNTGELFF
- TRBJ2-3 few 17 TRBV5-1 TGCGCCAGCAACTCACCCCAGTCTCAGGGATTCACAGATACGCAGTATTTT CASNSPQSQGFTDTQYF
- TRBJ2-7 - 15 TRBV5-1 TGCGCCAGCAGCCCGGGGGCCCCGCGGTCCTACGAGCAGTACTTC CASSPGAPRSYEQYF
- TRBJ1-1 - 14 TRBV27 TGTGCCAGCAGTCAAGGGGGGTATAACACTGAAGCTTTCTTT CASSQGGYNTEAFF
TRBD2 TRBJ2-5 - 16 TRBV6-1 TGTGCCAGCAGGGGAGGACTAGCCCGAGGGAAGGAGACCCAGTACTTC CASRGGLARGKETQYF
- TRBJ2-3 - 15 TRBV10-3 TGTGCCATCAGAGAGTCGGGGTTTAGCACAGATACGCAGTATTTT CAIRESGFSTDTQYF
- TRBJ1-4 few 15 TRBV10-2 TGCGCCAGCAGTGAGTCTACCCAGGGGAATGAAAAACTGTTTTTT CASSESTQGNEKLFF
- TRBJ2-7 many 15 TRBV7-2 TGTGCCAGCAGCTTAGTTATGGAGGCCCCCTACGAGCAGTACTTC CASSLVMEAPYEQYF
- TRBJ2-3 - 13 TRBV20-1 TGCAGTGCTCCGAAGGCGATCGCAGATACGCAGTATTTT CSAPKAIADTQYF
TRBD2 TRBJ2-3 many 15 TRBV9 TGTGCCAGCACCCCCGGACTAGCGGGAACAGATACGCAGTATTTT CASTPGLAGTDTQYF
TRBD2 TRBJ2-1 many 15 TRBV5-1 TGCGCCAGCAGCAAAACTAGCGGGGGGAGCGATGAGCAGTTCTTC CASSKTSGGSDEQFF
TRBD1 TRBJ1-2 few 14 TRBV7-9 TGTGCCAGCAGCGGGACAGTTGACGACTATGGCTACACCTTC CASSGTVDDYGYTF